This entry lists 25 T cell receptor beta chains sequenced from one sample in a study of PD-L1 blockade in urothelial cancer. TCRdb keeps only in-frame clones here, not all; method: immunoSEQ multiplex PCR. The sample includes approximately 94,000 clones, roughly 84% seen only once; the top ten take 1.5% to 2%. The time point was: pretreatment peripheral blood. The input for sequencing was PBMCs, taken around atezolizumab (anti-PD-L1) treatment. These receptor sequences come from a man aged 60-69 years with urothelial cancer.

The V and J genes are TRBV7-2 and TRBJ2-3; tentatively, D is TRBD2 (5 bases). The V end lost 1 base, the J end lost 2 bases, and 19 bases lay between the germline ends. CDR1 is SGHTA, CDR2 FQGNSA, per germline. This CDR3 region has 18 residues. CDR3 region: CASSLGTWLGLSTDTQYF. The CDR3 coding sequence is TGTGCCAGCAGCTTAGGGACCTGGCTAGGACTTTCCACAGATACGCAGTATTTT.

V is TRBV10-1 and J is TRBJ2-7; no clear D gene. V was clipped by 4 bases and J by 2 bases, with 6 bases between them. This CDR3 has 12 amino acids. Germline lookup yields CDR1 WNHNN and CDR2 SYGVQD (reference sequence). The chain's CDR3 is CASSASAYEQYF. DNA of the CDR3: TGCGCCAGCAGTGCCTCGGCCTACGAGCAGTACTTC.

V gene TRBV29-1 combines with J gene TRBJ1-2; D not certain. V gave up 7 bases and J gave up 3 bases, with 21 bases separating them. From germline, CDR1 is SQVTM and CDR2 ANQGSEA. The CDR3 extends over 15 amino acids. Here the CDR3 reads CSAMTWGVSDYGYTF. The DNA of the CDR3 is TGCAGCGCCATGACTTGGGGAGTGTCGGACTATGGCTACACCTTC.

The CDR3 nucleotides are TGTGCCAGCAGTTTCCCAAGGGAACAGGCCGCAAACGAGAAATTCTACGAGCAGTACTTC. Its protein is CASSFPREQAANEKFYEQYF. The chain carries TRBV27 and TRBJ2-7; D might be TRBD1 (5 bases). The germline V gene has CDR1 MNHEY and CDR2 SMNVEV (reference sequence). Trimming took 3 bases from V and 3 from J, leaving 30 bases between them. The CDR3 is 20 amino acids.

The chain is built from TRBV2 and TRBJ1-5; TRBD1 aligns across 10 bases. The V segment lost 6 bases and the J segment 6 bases; nucleotides outside the gene matches: 8. The germline V gene has CDR1 SNHLY and CDR2 FYNNEI. The CDR3 contains 15 residues. The CDR3 DNA is TGTGCCAGCAGAGCCGGGACAGGGGCAGGTCAGCCCCAGCATTTT. Protein: CASRAGTGAGQPQHF.

This chain connects TRBV9 to TRBJ2-1; TRBD1 might be the D (6 bases). Germline values: CDR1 SGDLS, CDR2 YYNGEE. The CDR3 has 15 residues. Trimming pared 4 bases from V and 4 bases from J, leaving 15 bases between. As DNA, the CDR3 is TGTGCCAGCAGCCCCTTTGGGGGCCAATACAATGAGCAGTTCTTC. Its translation: CASSPFGGQYNEQFF.

The chain uses TRBV28 and TRBJ1-3, with a weak D call TRBD1 (6 bases). The CDR3 has 14 residues. Trimming cost V 6 bases and J 3 bases, with 12 bases left between them. Germline CDR1 and CDR2: MDHEN and SYDVKM. CDR3 region: CASRTTGRGNTIYF. The CDR3, as DNA: TGTGCCAGCAGGACGACAGGACGTGGAAACACCATATATTTT.

The J gene is TRBJ2-7, the V gene TRBV18, with D perhaps matching TRBD1 (5 bases). V gave up 3 bases and J gave up 4 bases, with 10 bases separating them. The CDR3 extends over 13 amino acids. Germline V lookup: CDR1 KGHSH, CDR2 LQKENI. CDR3 in amino acids: CASSPGQLYEQYF. DNA of the CDR3: TGTGCCAGCTCACCGGGGCAGCTGTACGAGCAGTACTTC.

This rearrangement joins TRBV18 to TRBJ2-7, with D perhaps TRBD1 (6 bases). CDR1 is KGHSH and CDR2 is LQKENI in the germline V gene. The CDR3 totals 15 residues. Trimming took 2 bases from V and 3 from J, leaving 14 bases between them. The CDR3 loop is CASSPIPGDNYEQYF. CDR3 DNA: TGTGCCAGCTCACCAATTCCCGGGGACAACTACGAGCAGTACTTC.

This clone has more than one count but fewer than ten. The rearrangement uses TRBV4-2 and TRBJ2-7; TRBD1 aligns across 8 bases. The germline V gene has CDR1 LGHNA and CDR2 YNFKEQ. The CDR3 extends over 14 amino acids. The ends lost 7 bases at V and 2 bases at J; junction bases unmatched: 7. This chain's CDR3 is CASTSGTGAYEQYF. The CDR3, as DNA: TGTGCCAGCACCTCCGGGACAGGAGCCTACGAGCAGTACTTC.

J is TRBJ2-7 and V is TRBV4-2; 11 bases line up with TRBD2. The CDR3 has 17 amino acids. Trimming at V came to 1 base and at J to 2 bases, leaving 7 bases not matched to a gene. Germline lookup yields CDR1 LGHNA and CDR2 YNFKEQ. The CDR3 loop is CASSQVTSGGLPYEQYF. CDR3 DNA: TGTGCCAGCAGCCAAGTAACTAGCGGGGGTCTACCCTACGAGCAGTACTTC.

The rearrangement links TRBV19 to TRBJ1-6, with 9 bases fitting TRBD1. Germline values: CDR1 LNHDA, CDR2 SQIVND (reference sequence). Trimming took 4 bases from V and 6 from J; bases not matched to a gene: 4. The CDR3 is made up of 15 amino acids. The CDR3 region is CASSKQGASNSPLHF. The DNA of the CDR3 is TGTGCCAGTAGTAAACAGGGGGCGAGTAATTCACCCCTCCACTTT.

The chain uses TRBV7-2 and TRBJ2-7, with TRBD1 as a possible D gene (6 bases). The CDR3 loop spans 14 amino acids. V gave up 7 bases and J gave up 5 bases, with 18 bases separating them. Germline assignment: CDR1 SGHTA and CDR2 FQGNSA. The CDR3 DNA is TGTGCCAGCACCGCACAGGGATTTTTCCACGAGCAGTACTTC. Its protein is CASTAQGFFHEQYF.

The CDR3 DNA reads TGTGCCAGCTCACCGCAGACAGGAGGCAACACTGAAGCTTTCTTT. It codes for CASSPQTGGNTEAFF. The chain combines TRBV18 with TRBJ1-1, with D tentatively TRBD1 (6 bases). Germline loops: CDR1 KGHSH, CDR2 LQKENI. V shed 3 bases and J shed 2 bases, with 13 bases lying between them. The CDR3 covers 15 residues.

The gene calls are TRBV7-9 and TRBJ1-1; maybe TRBD1 (6 bases). Germline V lookup: CDR1 SEHNR, CDR2 FQNEAQ (reference sequence). V was clipped by 1 base and J by 4 bases, with 10 bases between them. This CDR3 has 14 amino acids. The CDR3 DNA reads TGTGCCAGCAGCTTAGAGGGGGTAGGCACTGAAGCTTTCTTT. Translating it yields CASSLEGVGTEAFF.

The chain carries TRBV9 and TRBJ1-1; D gene unclear. V was cut by 0 bases and J by 1 base, with 7 bases left in between. Germline-derived CDR1 and CDR2 are SGDLS and YYNGEE. The CDR3 extends over 14 amino acids. DNA of the CDR3: TGTGCCAGCAGCGTAGCATTGGCGAACACTGAAGCTTTCTTT. Its translation is CASSVALANTEAFF.

This chain uses TRBV6-5 with TRBJ1-6; tentative D call: TRBD1 (6 bases). V was cut by 5 bases and J by 8 bases, with 13 bases left in between. This CDR3 has 14 amino acids. The germline V gene encodes CDR1 MNHEY and CDR2 SVGAGI. Written as DNA, the CDR3 is TGTGCCAGCAGTGCACAGGGAAGTTATTCACCCCTCCACTTT. Its protein is CASSAQGSYSPLHF.

This chain joins TRBV27 and TRBJ1-3; unclear D gene. This CDR3 spans 12 amino acids. V lost 6 bases, J lost 4 bases, and 7 bases lay in between. Germline V gives CDR1 MNHEY, CDR2 SMNVEV (reference sequence). The CDR3 loop is CASRSGGNTIYF. The CDR3 DNA reads as TGTGCCAGCAGGTCCGGGGGAAACACCATATATTTT.

The chain joins TRBV27 to TRBJ1-1, with D possibly being TRBD1 (6 bases). Between the trimmed V and J ends, which lost 2 bases and 9 bases, there was a span of 19 bases. This CDR3 has 15 amino acids. The germline CDR1 and CDR2 sequences are MNHEY and SMNVEV (reference sequence). The chain's CDR3 is CASSLDGGATLKAFF. The CDR3 coding sequence is TGTGCCAGCAGTTTAGACGGGGGGGCAACACTGAAAGCTTTCTTT.

The chain employs TRBV14 and TRBJ2-7, with TRBD1 identical over 7 bases. The CDR3 is made up of 14 amino acids. CDR1 SGHDN and CDR2 FVKESK come from the germline V gene. J lost 5 bases, V lost 1 base, and 5 bases had no gene match. CDR3 coding DNA: TGTGCCAGCAGCCAAGCGAGGGGGCGGGACGAGCAGTACTTC. It encodes CASSQARGRDEQYF. Supplemented by reference TRBV14 and TRBJ2-7, the full variable domain reads EAGVTQFPSHSVIEKGQTVTLRCDPISGHDNLYWYRRVMGKEIKFLLHFVKESKQDESGMPNNRFLAERTGGTYSTLKVQPAELEDSGVYFCASSQARGRDEQYFGPGTRLTVT.

The chain links TRBV5-1 to TRBJ2-2; a possible D gene is TRBD1 (5 bases). Trimming took off 4 bases at V and 1 base at J, with 11 bases between the two ends. The CDR3 has 15 amino acids. Germline V gene lookup returns CDR1 SGHRS and CDR2 YFSETQ. CDR3 protein: CASSLDRENTGELFF. The CDR3 coding sequence is TGCGCCAGCAGCCTTGACAGAGAGAACACCGGGGAGCTGTTTTTT. Full variable domain (missing parts from reference TRBV5-1 and TRBJ2-2): KAGVTQTPRYLIKTRGQQVTLSCSPISGHRSVSWYQQTPGQGLQFLFEYFSETQRNKGNFPGRFSGRQFSNSRSEMNVSTLELGDSALYLCASSLDRENTGELFFGEGSRLTVL.

V gene TRBV7-2 combines with J gene TRBJ1-5; 7 bases map to TRBD1. With V trimmed by 3 bases and J by 7 bases, 9 bases remained unmatched. The CDR3 runs to 15 residues. CDR1 and CDR2 from the germline V gene are SGHTA and FQGNSA. The CDR3 protein is CASSFGSTGRQPQHF. CDR3 coding DNA: TGTGCCAGCAGCTTCGGGTCGACAGGGCGGCAGCCCCAGCATTTT.

This clone appeared once. The rearrangement uses TRBV9 and TRBJ1-4; weak D call: TRBD1 (5 bases). Trimming shortened V by 2 bases and J by 8 bases, and 16 bases separated the two germline ends. From germline, CDR1 is SGDLS and CDR2 YYNGEE. The CDR3 covers 15 residues. CDR3 protein: CASSVKGAGREKLFF. In nucleotides, the CDR3 is TGTGCCAGCAGCGTCAAAGGGGCCGGGAGGGAAAAACTGTTTTTT.

This clone was seen once. The rearrangement links TRBV4-2 to TRBJ1-4; D unclear. The germline V and J ends were trimmed by 4 bases and 7 bases, with 19 bases remaining between them. CDR1 is LGHNA, CDR2 YNFKEQ, per germline. This CDR3 is 16 amino acids long. This CDR3 reads CASSRLASAFGEKLFF. The DNA of the CDR3 is TGTGCCAGCAGCCGCCTCGCCTCCGCCTTCGGTGAAAAACTGTTTTTT.

The rearrangement links TRBV7-9 to TRBJ1-1; TRBD1 might be the D (5 bases). In germline, CDR1 is SEHNR, CDR2 FQNEAQ (reference sequence). V was clipped by 2 bases and J by 3 bases, with 7 bases between them. The CDR3 length is 13 residues. CDR3 nucleotides: TGTGCCAGCAGCTTATGGGGGGACACTGAAGCTTTCTTT. As protein: CASSLWGDTEAFF.